The 5 T cell receptor beta chains in this list originate from one sample, sequenced in a study of T cell responses to AZD1222 COVID-19 vaccine. Data came from immunoSEQ multiplex PCR; TCRdb stores just in-frame clones and leaves some out. Among 150,000 to 160,000 clones listed, approximately 90% were seen once. This sample comprised peripheral blood, obtained 28 days after the second AZD1222 dose. These receptors all stem from an adult who received the AZD1222 COVID-19 vaccine.

This chain links TRBV6-2 or TRBV6-3 with TRBJ1-5; D not resolved. This CDR3 comprises 14 residues. CDR1 is MNHEY and CDR2 is SVGEGT in the germline V gene. V was shortened by 0 bases and J by 3 bases, with 6 bases between the two germline ends. This CDR3 is CASSYSRLNQPQHF. CDR3 nucleotide sequence: TGTGCCAGCAGTTACTCCCGACTCAATCAGCCCCAGCATTTT.

The chain couples TRBV6-5 to TRBJ1-2, with 11 bases fitting TRBD1. There are 15 residues in the CDR3. Germline-derived CDR1 and CDR2 are MNHEY and SVGAGI. Trimming at V came to 6 bases and at J to 8 bases, leaving 11 bases not matched to a gene. CDR3 amino acids: CASSSDRGLERGYTF. The CDR3 nucleotides read TGTGCCAGCAGCTCGGACAGGGGGCTCGAACGGGGCTACACCTTC.

The chain uses TRBV5-1 and TRBJ2-3; 9 bases are a match to TRBD1. The length of the CDR3 is 14 residues. V shed 2 bases and J 3 bases; nucleotides not matched to a gene: 1. CDR1 is SGHRS and CDR2 is YFSETQ in the germline V gene. For the CDR3, the DNA is TGCGCCAGCAGCTTCGACAGGGGGACAGATACGCAGTATTTT. Its translation: CASSFDRGTDTQYF. Full variable domain (remainder filled in from reference TRBV5-1 and TRBJ2-3): KAGVTQTPRYLIKTRGQQVTLSCSPISGHRSVSWYQQTPGQGLQFLFEYFSETQRNKGNFPGRFSGRQFSNSRSEMNVSTLELGDSALYLCASSFDRGTDTQYFGPGTRLTVL.

DNA for the CDR3: TGCGCCAGCAGCTTGGCTGTGGGATGGGCCACAGATACGCAGTATTTT. It is translated as CASSLAVGWATDTQYF. The V call is TRBV5-1, the J call TRBJ2-3; D is unresolved. The CDR3 has 16 amino acids. V was pared by 0 bases and J by 2 bases, with 13 bases between. Germline V gene sequence: CDR1 SGHRS, CDR2 YFSETQ.

J is TRBJ2-1 and V is TRBV5-1; D is tentatively TRBD1 or TRBD2 (5 bases each). V gave up 9 bases and J gave up 6 bases, with 22 bases separating them. CDR1 and CDR2 (germline): SGHRS, YFSETQ. The CDR3 is 15 residues long. CDR3 protein: CAKTHRGRTSNEQFF. For the CDR3, the DNA is TGCGCCAAAACCCACCGGGGACGAACCTCCAATGAGCAGTTCTTC.